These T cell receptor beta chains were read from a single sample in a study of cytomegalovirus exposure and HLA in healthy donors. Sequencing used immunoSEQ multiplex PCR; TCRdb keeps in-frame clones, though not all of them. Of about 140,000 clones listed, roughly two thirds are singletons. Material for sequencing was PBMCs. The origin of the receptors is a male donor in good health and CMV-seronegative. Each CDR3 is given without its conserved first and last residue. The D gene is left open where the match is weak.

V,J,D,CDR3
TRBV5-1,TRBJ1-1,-,ASSWATGSNTEAF
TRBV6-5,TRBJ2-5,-,ASSYYGRETQY
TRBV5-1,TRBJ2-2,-,ASSLGTWLNTGELF
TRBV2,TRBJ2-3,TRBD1,ASTTGQVFETDTQY
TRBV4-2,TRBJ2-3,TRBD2,ASSRTSGGAADTQY
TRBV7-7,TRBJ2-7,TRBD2,ASSQGLAGLNEQY
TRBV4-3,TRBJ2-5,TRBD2,ASSQQLASETQY
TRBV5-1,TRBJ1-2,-,ASSLSQGNGYT
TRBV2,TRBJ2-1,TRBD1,ASSLQGINEQF
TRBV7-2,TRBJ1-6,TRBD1,ASSLWGQGNSPLH
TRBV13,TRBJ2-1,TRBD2,ASSLLAGSSNSYNEQF
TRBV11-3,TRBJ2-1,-,ASSRRSGKRDEQF
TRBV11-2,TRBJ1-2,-,ASSLYPPGQADYGYT
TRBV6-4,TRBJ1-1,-,ASSEGAGTEAF
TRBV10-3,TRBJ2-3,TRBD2,AISEPLGLAGGLSTDTQY
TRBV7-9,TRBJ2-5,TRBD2,ASSVGTSGGETQY
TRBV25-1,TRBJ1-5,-,ASSEARGGGNQPQH
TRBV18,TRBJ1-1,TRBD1,ASSEGQGVNTEAF
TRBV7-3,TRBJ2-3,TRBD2,ASSFQGPGVKRGFRTDTQY
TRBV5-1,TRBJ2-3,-,ATSRVGDTQY
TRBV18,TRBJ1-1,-,ASSPGVNTEAF
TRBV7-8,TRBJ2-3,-,ASSFMGLKDTQY
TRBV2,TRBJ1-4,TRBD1,ASSFQGQGAEKLF
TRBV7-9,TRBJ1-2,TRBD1,ASSLIGTGVYGYT
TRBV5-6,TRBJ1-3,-,ASSPGLFLSGNTIY
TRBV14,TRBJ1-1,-,ASSRQWTEAF
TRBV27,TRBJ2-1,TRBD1,ASSAWTGTYNEQF
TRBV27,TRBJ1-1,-,ASSLNVQTEAF
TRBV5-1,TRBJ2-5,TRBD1,ASSLEQGDWETQY
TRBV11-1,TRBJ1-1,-,ASSLGPGRGLNTEAF
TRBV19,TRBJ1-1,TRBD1,ASSSGQYTEAF
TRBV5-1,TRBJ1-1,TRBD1,ASSLAPDRGNTEAF
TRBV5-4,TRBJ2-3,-,ASSLELDTQY
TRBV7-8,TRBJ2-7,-,ASSQSRGGFGEQY
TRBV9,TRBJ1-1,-,ASSKNTEYTEAF
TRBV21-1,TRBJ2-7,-,ASISRSSYEQY
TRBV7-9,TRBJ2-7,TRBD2,ASSLSRLAGAYEQY
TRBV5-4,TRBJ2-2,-,ASSLLLTGELF
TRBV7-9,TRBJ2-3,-,ASSGGLFTDTQY
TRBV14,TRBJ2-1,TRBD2,ASSWVGTSGFNEQF
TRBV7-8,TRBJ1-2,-,ASSSLTLEGYYGYT
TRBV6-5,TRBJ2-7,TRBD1,ASSYRGTGVAEQY
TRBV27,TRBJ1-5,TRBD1,ATTDRPNYSNQSQH
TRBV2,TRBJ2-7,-,ASLGGGDEQY
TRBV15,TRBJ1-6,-,ATSIEGIGTTLH
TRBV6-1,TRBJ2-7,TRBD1,ASSEMGQGPYEQY
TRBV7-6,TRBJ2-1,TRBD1,ASSLLGQGAIGEQF
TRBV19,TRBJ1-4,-,ASSTLDSRTNEKLF
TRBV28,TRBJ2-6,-,ASRTPGSGANVLT
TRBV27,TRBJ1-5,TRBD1,ASNRGQGAYNQPQH